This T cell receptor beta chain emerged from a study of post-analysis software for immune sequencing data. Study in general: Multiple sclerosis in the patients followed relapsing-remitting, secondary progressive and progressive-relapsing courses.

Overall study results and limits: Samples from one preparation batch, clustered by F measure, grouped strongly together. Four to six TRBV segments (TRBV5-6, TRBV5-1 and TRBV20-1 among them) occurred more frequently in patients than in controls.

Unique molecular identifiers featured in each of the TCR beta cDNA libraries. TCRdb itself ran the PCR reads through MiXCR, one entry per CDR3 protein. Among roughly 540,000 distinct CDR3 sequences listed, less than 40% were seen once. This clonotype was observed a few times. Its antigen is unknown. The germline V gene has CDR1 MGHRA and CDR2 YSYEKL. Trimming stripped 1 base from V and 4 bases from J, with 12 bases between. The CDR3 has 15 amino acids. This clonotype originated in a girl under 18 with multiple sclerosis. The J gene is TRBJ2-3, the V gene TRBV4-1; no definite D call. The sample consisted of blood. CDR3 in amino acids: CASSQAVSLSDTQYF. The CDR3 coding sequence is TGCGCCAGCAGCCAAGCAGTAAGCCTTTCAGATACGCAGTATTTT.